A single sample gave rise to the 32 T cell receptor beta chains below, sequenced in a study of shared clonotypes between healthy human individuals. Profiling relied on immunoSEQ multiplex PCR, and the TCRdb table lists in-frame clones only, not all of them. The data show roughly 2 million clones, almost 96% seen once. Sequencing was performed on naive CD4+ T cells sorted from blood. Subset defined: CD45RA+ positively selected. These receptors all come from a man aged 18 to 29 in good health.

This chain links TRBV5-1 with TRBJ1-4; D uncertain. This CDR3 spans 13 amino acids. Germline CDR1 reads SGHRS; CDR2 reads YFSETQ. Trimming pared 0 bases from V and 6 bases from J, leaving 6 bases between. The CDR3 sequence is CASSLGQDEKLFF. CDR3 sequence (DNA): TGCGCCAGCAGCTTGGGACAAGATGAAAAACTGTTTTTT.

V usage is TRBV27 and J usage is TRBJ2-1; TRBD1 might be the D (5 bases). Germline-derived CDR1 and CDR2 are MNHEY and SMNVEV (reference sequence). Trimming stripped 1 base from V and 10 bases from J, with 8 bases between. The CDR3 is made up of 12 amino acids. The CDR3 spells CASSLFAGEQFF. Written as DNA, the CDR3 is TGTGCCAGCAGTTTATTTGCAGGGGAGCAGTTCTTC.

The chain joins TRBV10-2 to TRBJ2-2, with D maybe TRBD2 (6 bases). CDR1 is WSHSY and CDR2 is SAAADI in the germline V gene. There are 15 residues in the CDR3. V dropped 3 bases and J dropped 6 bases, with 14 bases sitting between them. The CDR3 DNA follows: TGCGCCAGCAGTGACGGGGGTCCCACAGCCGGGGAGCTGTTTTTT. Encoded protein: CASSDGGPTAGELFF.

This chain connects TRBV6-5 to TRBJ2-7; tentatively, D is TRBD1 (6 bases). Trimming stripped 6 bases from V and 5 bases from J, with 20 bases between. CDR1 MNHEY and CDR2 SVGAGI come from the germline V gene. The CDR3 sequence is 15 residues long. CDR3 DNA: TGTGCCAGCAGGACTACAGGGAGCCCACTCGACGAGCAGTACTTC. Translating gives CASRTTGSPLDEQYF.

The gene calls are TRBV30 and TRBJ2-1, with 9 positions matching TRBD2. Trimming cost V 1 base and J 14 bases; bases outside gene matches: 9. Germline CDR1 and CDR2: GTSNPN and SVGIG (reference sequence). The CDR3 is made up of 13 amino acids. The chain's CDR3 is CAWSELAGLGEFF. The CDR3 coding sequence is TGTGCCTGGAGTGAGCTAGCGGGACTGGGTGAGTTCTTC. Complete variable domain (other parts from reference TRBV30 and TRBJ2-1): SQTIHQWPATLVQPVGSPLSLECTVEGTSNPNLYWYRQAAGRGLQLLFYSVGIGQISSEVPQNLSASRPQDRQFILSSKKLLLSDSGFYLCAWSELAGLGEFFGPGTRLTVL.

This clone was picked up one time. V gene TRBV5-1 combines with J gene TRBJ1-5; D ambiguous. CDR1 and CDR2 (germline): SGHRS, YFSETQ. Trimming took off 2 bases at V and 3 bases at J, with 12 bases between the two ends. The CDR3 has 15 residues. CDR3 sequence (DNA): TGCGCCAGCAGCTTAAAGGGTGGCATCAATCAGCCCCAGCATTTT. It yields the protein CASSLKGGINQPQHF. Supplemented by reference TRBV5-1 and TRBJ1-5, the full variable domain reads KAGVTQTPRYLIKTRGQQVTLSCSPISGHRSVSWYQQTPGQGLQFLFEYFSETQRNKGNFPGRFSGRQFSNSRSEMNVSTLELGDSALYLCASSLKGGINQPQHFGDGTRLSIL.

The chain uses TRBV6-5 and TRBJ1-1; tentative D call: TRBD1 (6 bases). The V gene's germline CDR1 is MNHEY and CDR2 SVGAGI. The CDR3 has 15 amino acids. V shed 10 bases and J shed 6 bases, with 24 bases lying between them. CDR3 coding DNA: TGTGCCACCAAAAGACAGGCCCTTGGGTCGGCTGAAGCTTTCTTT. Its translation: CATKRQALGSAEAFF.

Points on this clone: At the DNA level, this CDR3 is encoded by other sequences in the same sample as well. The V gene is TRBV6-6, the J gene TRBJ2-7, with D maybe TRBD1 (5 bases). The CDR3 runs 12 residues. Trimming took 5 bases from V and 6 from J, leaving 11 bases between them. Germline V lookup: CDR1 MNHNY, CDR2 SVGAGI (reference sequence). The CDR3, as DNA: TGTGCCAGCAGTCGGCAGGGCCGCGAGCAGTACTTC. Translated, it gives CASSRQGREQYF.

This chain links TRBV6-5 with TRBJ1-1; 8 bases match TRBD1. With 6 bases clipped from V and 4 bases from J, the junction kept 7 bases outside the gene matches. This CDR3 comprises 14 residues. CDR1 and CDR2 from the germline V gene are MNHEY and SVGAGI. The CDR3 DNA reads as TGTGCCAGCAGCCGACAGGGGAGTGGCACTGAAGCTTTCTTT. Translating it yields CASSRQGSGTEAFF.

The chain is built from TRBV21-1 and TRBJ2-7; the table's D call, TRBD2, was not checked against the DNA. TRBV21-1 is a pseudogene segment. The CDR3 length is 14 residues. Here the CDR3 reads CASSNPEGLNEQYF. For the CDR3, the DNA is TGTGCCAGCAGCAACCCGGAGGGGTTAAACGAGCAGTACTTC.

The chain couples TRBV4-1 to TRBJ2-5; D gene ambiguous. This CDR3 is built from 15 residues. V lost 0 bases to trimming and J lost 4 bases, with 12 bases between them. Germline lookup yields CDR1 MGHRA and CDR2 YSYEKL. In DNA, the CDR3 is TGCGCCAGCAGCCAAGATCAAAGCATGGCAGAGACCCAGTACTTC. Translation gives CASSQDQSMAETQYF.

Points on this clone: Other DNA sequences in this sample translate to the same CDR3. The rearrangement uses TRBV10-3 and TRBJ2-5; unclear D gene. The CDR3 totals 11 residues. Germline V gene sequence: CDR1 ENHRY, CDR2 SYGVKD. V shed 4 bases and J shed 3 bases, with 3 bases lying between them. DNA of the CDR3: TGTGCCATCAGTGTCGAAGAGACCCAGTACTTC. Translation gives CAISVEETQYF.

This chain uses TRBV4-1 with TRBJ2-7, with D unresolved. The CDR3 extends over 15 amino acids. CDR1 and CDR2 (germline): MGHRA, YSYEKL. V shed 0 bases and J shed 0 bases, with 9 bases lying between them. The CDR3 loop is CASSQERKGSYEQYF. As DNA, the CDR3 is TGCGCCAGCAGCCAAGAAAGGAAGGGCTCCTACGAGCAGTACTTC.

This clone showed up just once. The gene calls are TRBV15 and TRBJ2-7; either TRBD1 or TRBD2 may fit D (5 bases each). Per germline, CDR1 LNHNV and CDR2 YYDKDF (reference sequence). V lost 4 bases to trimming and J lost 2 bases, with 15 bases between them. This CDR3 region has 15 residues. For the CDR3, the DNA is TGTGCCACCAGCATCGGGACCAAGAGTACCTACGAGCAGTACTTC. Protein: CATSIGTKSTYEQYF.

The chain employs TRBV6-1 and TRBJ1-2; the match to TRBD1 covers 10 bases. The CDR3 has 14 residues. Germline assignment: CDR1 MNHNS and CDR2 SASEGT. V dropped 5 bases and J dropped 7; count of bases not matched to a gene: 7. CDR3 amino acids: CASSRDRGPSGYTF. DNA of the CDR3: TGTGCCAGCAGTAGGGACAGGGGTCCGTCTGGCTACACCTTC.

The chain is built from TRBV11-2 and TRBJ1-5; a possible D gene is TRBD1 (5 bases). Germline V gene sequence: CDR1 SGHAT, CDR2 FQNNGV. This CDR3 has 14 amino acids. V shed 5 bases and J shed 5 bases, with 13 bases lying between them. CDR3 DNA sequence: TGTGCCAGCAGCCCTGGGACTGATGATCAGCCCCAGCATTTT. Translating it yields CASSPGTDDQPQHF.

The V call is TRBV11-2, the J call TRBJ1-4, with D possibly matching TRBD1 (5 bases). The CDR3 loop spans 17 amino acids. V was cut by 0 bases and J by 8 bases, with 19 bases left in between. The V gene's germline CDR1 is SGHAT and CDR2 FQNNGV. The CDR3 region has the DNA TGTGCCAGCAGCTTAGATCTTACGCAGGGATTGGGGGAAAAACTGTTTTTT. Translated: CASSLDLTQGLGEKLFF.

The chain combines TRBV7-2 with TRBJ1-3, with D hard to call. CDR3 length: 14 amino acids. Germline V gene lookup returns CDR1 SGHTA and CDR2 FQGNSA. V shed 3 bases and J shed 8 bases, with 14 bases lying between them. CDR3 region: CASSFVDRLDTIYF. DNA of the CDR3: TGTGCCAGCAGCTTCGTGGACCGTCTAGACACCATATATTTT.

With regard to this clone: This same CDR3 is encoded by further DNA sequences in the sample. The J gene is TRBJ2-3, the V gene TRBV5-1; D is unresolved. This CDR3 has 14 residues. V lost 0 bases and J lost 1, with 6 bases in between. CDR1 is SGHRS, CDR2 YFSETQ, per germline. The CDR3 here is CASSLAQGTDTQYF. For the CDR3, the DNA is TGCGCCAGCAGCTTGGCCCAGGGCACAGATACGCAGTATTTT.

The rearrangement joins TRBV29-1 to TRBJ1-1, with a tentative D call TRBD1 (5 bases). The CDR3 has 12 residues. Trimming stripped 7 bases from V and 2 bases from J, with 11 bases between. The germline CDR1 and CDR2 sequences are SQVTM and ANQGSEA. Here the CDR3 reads CSARTPNTEAFF. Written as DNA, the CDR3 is TGCAGCGCTCGGACACCTAACACTGAAGCTTTCTTT.

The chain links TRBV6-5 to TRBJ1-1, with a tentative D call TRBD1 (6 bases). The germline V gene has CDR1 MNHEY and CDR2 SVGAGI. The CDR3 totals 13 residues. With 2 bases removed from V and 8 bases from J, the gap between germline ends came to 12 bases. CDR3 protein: CASSYQTGLEAFF. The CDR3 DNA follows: TGTGCCAGCAGTTACCAGACAGGCCTAGAAGCTTTCTTT.

CDR3 sequence: CASSSGTAGADTQYF. CDR3 nucleotide sequence: TGTGCCAGCAGTTCCGGGACAGCTGGGGCAGATACGCAGTATTTT. The rearrangement joins TRBV7-9 to TRBJ2-3; TRBD1 agrees at 7 bases. CDR3 size: 15 residues. V lost 6 bases, J lost 4 bases, and 10 bases stayed unmatched. Germline assignment: CDR1 SEHNR and CDR2 FQNEAQ (reference sequence).

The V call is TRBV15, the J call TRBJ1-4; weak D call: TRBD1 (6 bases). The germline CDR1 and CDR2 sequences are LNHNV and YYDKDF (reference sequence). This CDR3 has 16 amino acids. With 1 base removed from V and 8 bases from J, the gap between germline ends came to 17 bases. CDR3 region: CATSRGGRQGFEKLFF. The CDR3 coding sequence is TGTGCCACCAGCAGAGGAGGGAGGCAGGGGTTCGAAAAACTGTTTTTT.

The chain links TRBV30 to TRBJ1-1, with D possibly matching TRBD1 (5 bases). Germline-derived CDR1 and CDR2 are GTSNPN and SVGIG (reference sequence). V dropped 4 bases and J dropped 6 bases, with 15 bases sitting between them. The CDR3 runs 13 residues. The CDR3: CAWIGTSGPEAFF. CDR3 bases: TGTGCCTGGATAGGGACTTCAGGGCCTGAAGCTTTCTTT.

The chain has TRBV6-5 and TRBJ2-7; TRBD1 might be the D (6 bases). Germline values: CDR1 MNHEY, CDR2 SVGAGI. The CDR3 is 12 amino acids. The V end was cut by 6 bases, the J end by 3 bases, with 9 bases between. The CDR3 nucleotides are TGTGCCAGCAGCATGGACAGCTACGAGCAGTACTTC. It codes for CASSMDSYEQYF.

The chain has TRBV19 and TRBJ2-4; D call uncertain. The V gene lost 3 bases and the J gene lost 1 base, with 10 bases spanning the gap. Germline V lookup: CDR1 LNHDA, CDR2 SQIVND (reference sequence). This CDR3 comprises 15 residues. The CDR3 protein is CASSIAWLAKNIQYF. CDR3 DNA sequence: TGTGCCAGTAGTATCGCATGGTTGGCCAAAAACATTCAGTACTTC.

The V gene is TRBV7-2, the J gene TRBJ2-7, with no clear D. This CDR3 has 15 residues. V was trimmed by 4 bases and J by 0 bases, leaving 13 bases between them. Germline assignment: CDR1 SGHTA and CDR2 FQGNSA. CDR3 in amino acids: CASSSLRLGSYEQYF. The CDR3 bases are TGTGCCAGCAGCTCGCTACGACTGGGCTCCTACGAGCAGTACTTC.

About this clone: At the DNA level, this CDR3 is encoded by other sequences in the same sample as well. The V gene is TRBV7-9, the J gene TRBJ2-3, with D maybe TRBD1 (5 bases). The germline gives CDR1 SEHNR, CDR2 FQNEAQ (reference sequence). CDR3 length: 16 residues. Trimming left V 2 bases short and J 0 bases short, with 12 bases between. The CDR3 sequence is CASSLTGYPSTDTQYF. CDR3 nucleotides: TGTGCCAGCAGCTTAACAGGATACCCTAGCACAGATACGCAGTATTTT.

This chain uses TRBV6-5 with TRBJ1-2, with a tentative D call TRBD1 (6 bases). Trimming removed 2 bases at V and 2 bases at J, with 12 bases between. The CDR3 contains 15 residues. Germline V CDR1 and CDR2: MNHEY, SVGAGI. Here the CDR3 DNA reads TGTGCCAGCAGTTACCGTATACAGGGAAACTATGGCTACACCTTC. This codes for CASSYRIQGNYGYTF.

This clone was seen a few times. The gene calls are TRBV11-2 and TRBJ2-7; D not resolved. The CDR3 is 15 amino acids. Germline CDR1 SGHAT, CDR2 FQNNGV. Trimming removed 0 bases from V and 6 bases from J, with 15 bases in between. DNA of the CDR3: TGTGCCAGCAGCTTAGAAGGGATAGGTCCCTCCGAGCAGTACTTC. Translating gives CASSLEGIGPSEQYF.

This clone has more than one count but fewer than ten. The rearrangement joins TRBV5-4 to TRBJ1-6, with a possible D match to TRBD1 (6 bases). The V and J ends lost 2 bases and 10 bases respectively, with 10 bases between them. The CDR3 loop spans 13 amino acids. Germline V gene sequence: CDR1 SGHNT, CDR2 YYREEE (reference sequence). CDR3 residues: CASSLQGSSPLHF. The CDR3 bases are TGTGCCAGCAGCTTACAGGGTTCCTCACCCCTCCACTTT.

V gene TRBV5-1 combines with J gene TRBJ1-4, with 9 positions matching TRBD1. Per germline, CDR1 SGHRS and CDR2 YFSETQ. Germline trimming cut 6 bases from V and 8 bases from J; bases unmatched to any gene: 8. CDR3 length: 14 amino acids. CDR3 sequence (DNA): TGCGCCAGCACCCAGGGACAGGGTGGCGAAAAACTGTTTTTT. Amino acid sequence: CASTQGQGGEKLFF.